The 21 T cell receptor beta chains given below trace back to one sample, sequenced in a study of Ad26.COV2.S vaccination and SARS-CoV-2 variants. The sample's treatment: roughly 20 received Ad26.COV2.S at low or high dose, single or two shots; about 5 received placebo; per-sample allocation not given. Samples analyzed were those drawn on day 63 after the first vaccine or placebo injection. This table comes from immunoSEQ multiplex PCR, and its TCRdb copy is limited to in-frame clones, with some not included. The top ten clones hold 12% of a sample with 430,000 or so clones, approximately 90% of them seen once. The specimen comprised peripheral blood, sampled in a trial of Ad26.COV2.S vaccine versus placebo. The receptors were gathered from a person between 18 and 65 years old who received the Ad26.COV2.S COVID-19 vaccine or a placebo.

The chain couples TRBV4-1 to TRBJ2-1, with 9 bases aligning to TRBD2. Germline V gene sequence: CDR1 MGHRA, CDR2 YSYEKL. The CDR3 is made up of 16 amino acids. Germline trimming cut 4 bases from V and 7 bases from J; bases unmatched to any gene: 11. The CDR3 spells CASSPRSSGSDNEQFF. The CDR3 bases are TGCGCCAGCAGCCCCCGTAGTAGCGGGAGTGATAATGAGCAGTTCTTC.

This chain joins TRBV15 and TRBJ2-5; D unresolved. V shed 5 bases and J shed 1 base, with 8 bases lying between them. Germline CDR1 is LNHNV and CDR2 is YYDKDF (reference sequence). The CDR3 sequence is 13 residues long. The CDR3 DNA sequence: TGTGCCACCAGCGCCTTATTCCAAGAGACCCAGTACTTC. Amino acids: CATSALFQETQYF.

V usage is TRBV15 and J usage is TRBJ1-4, with D perhaps matching TRBD1 (6 bases). Germline CDR1 is LNHNV and CDR2 is YYDKDF (reference sequence). Trimming removed 0 bases at V and 2 bases at J, with 10 bases between. This CDR3 contains 16 residues. CDR3 region: CATSRENGQTNEKLFF. DNA for the CDR3: TGTGCCACCAGCAGAGAAAATGGACAGACTAATGAAAAACTGTTTTTT.

The chain uses TRBV19 and TRBJ1-1; D ambiguous. V lost 5 bases and J 0 bases, leaving 10 bases between the germline ends. CDR3 length: 14 residues. Per the germline V gene, CDR1 is LNHDA and CDR2 is SQIVND (reference sequence). CDR3 region: CASSPERMNTEAFF. Written as DNA, the CDR3 is TGTGCCAGTAGTCCAGAGAGAATGAACACTGAAGCTTTCTTT.

The V gene is TRBV6-2 or TRBV6-3, the J gene TRBJ2-7, with D perhaps matching TRBD1 (6 bases). CDR3 size: 14 residues. CDR1 and CDR2 from the germline V gene are MNHEY and SVGEGT. Trimming pared 0 bases from V and 5 bases from J, leaving 11 bases between. The CDR3 sequence: CASSYSRAGDEQYF. CDR3 DNA sequence: TGTGCCAGCAGTTACTCCCGGGCAGGGGACGAGCAGTACTTC.

This clone came up once. This rearrangement joins TRBV6-5 to TRBJ2-1, with TRBD2 matching 8 bases. CDR1 MNHEY and CDR2 SVGAGI come from the germline V gene. Unmatched junction bases numbered 4, after V lost 2 bases and J lost 7 bases. This CDR3 has 14 residues. The CDR3 DNA is TGTGCCAGCAGTTACCAGCGGGGGAAAAATGAGCAGTTCTTC. Encoded protein: CASSYQRGKNEQFF.

The chain recombines TRBV2 with TRBJ1-2; 8 positions agree with TRBD1. After removal of 1 base from V and 1 base from J, the junction contained 2 bases not matched to a gene. Germline V gene lookup returns CDR1 SNHLY and CDR2 FYNNEI. The CDR3 is 15 residues long. CDR3 coding DNA: TGTGCCAGCAGTGAAGGTACAGGGGGTAACTATGGCTACACCTTC. It yields the protein CASSEGTGGNYGYTF. Full variable domain (remainder filled in from reference TRBV2 and TRBJ1-2): EPEVTQTPSHQVTQMGQEVILRCVPISNHLYFYWYRQILGQKVEFLVSFYNNEISEKSEIFDDQFSVERPDGSNFTLKIRSTKLEDSAMYFCASSEGTGGNYGYTFGSGTRLTVV.

This sequence joins TRBV28 and TRBJ1-4, with TRBD1 matching over 9 bases. V was clipped by 6 bases and J by 7 bases; unmatched bases: 9. This CDR3 comprises 15 residues. CDR1 is MDHEN and CDR2 is SYDVKM in the germline V gene. CDR3 sequence: CASSPPGQGSEKLFF. CDR3 sequence (DNA): TGTGCCAGCAGCCCGCCGGGACAGGGAAGTGAAAAACTGTTTTTT.

The V call is TRBV10-2, the J call TRBJ2-7; D remains unclear. V lost 4 bases and J lost 3, with 13 bases in between. Germline V gene lookup returns CDR1 WSHSY and CDR2 SAAADI. This CDR3 is 14 amino acids long. CDR3 residues: CASSVGGPDYEQYF. In nucleotides, the CDR3 is TGCGCCAGCAGTGTGGGCGGCCCTGACTACGAGCAGTACTTC.

The chain combines TRBV7-8 with TRBJ1-2; D not resolved. Per the germline V gene, CDR1 is SGHVS and CDR2 is FQNEAQ. The CDR3 runs 12 residues. The V gene lost 2 bases and the J gene lost 8 bases, with 9 bases spanning the gap. The CDR3 DNA reads TGTGCCAGCAGCTTAAGTTCGGGAGGCTACACCTTC. Protein product: CASSLSSGGYTF.

This clone is a singleton in its sample. V is TRBV30 and J is TRBJ2-1; TRBD2 might be the D (5 bases). Germline CDR1 GTSNPN, CDR2 SVGIG (reference sequence). V lost 1 base and J lost 7, with 11 bases in between. The CDR3 is made up of 13 amino acids. CDR3 sequence: CAWSGAPGNEQFF. The CDR3 coding sequence is TGTGCCTGGAGTGGGGCGCCGGGGAATGAGCAGTTCTTC.

This clone has a single count. Other DNA sequences in the same sample also yield this CDR3. The V gene is TRBV6-2 or TRBV6-3, the J gene TRBJ2-2, with D uncertain. The length of the CDR3 is 12 residues. V lost 3 bases, J lost 6 bases, and 5 bases lay in between. CDR1 is MNHEY and CDR2 is SVGEGT in the germline V gene. The CDR3 bases are TGTGCCAGCAGTTATGGGGCCGGGGAGCTGTTTTTT. It translates to CASSYGAGELFF.

The J gene is TRBJ2-7, the V gene TRBV10-3, with D tentatively TRBD2 (5 bases). Between the trimmed V and J ends, which lost 0 bases and 6 bases, there was a span of 12 bases. Looked up from germline, CDR1 is ENHRY and CDR2 is SYGVKD. The CDR3 length is 14 residues. CDR3 loop: CAISESDLASEQYF. The CDR3 DNA reads TGTGCCATCAGTGAGTCAGACCTAGCAAGCGAGCAGTACTTC.

The V gene is TRBV28, the J gene TRBJ1-4, with TRBD1 matching over 9 bases. The V gene's germline CDR1 is MDHEN and CDR2 SYDVKM. Unmatched junction bases numbered 7, after V lost 1 base and J lost 7 bases. The CDR3 is 16 residues long. Here the CDR3 DNA reads TGTGCCAGCAGTTTATTCCGACAGGGGGTGGGTGAAAAACTGTTTTTT. Protein product: CASSLFRQGVGEKLFF.

This sequence joins TRBV7-6 and TRBJ1-2; a possible D gene is TRBD1 (6 bases). V dropped 5 bases and J dropped 6 bases, with 13 bases sitting between them. This CDR3 has 13 residues. CDR1 and CDR2 from the germline V gene are SGHVS and FNYEAQ. CDR3 sequence: CASSPIWGHGYTF. The CDR3 DNA reads TGTGCCAGCAGCCCCATTTGGGGGCATGGCTACACCTTC.

The gene calls are TRBV2 and TRBJ1-1; D unclear. Trimming took 7 bases from V and 2 from J, leaving 5 bases between them. Germline-derived CDR1 and CDR2 are SNHLY and FYNNEI. The CDR3 runs 11 residues. The CDR3 bases are TGTGCCAGCAACCAAAACACTGAAGCTTTCTTT. Translation gives CASNQNTEAFF.

The chain has TRBV6-5 and TRBJ2-2; no clear D gene. The CDR3 sequence is 14 residues long. V shed 0 bases and J shed 4 bases, with 6 bases lying between them. Germline V gives CDR1 MNHEY, CDR2 SVGAGI. The CDR3 spells CASSYSFRTGELFF. The CDR3, as DNA: TGTGCCAGCAGTTACTCGTTCCGCACCGGGGAGCTGTTTTTT.

The chain is built from TRBV19 and TRBJ2-2; 8 nucleotides match TRBD1. V lost 4 bases to trimming and J lost 1 base; unmatched junction nucleotides: 5. CDR3 length: 16 amino acids. Germline CDR1 LNHDA, CDR2 SQIVND (reference sequence). The CDR3 region is CASSTRDRQNTGELFF. DNA of the CDR3: TGTGCCAGTAGTACCCGGGACAGGCAGAACACCGGGGAGCTGTTTTTT.

The rearrangement joins TRBV27 to TRBJ1-5; D ambiguous. The germline gives CDR1 MNHEY, CDR2 SMNVEV (reference sequence). The ends were cut back, 7 bases at V and 4 bases at J, with 17 bases in the middle. The CDR3 has 15 amino acids. This CDR3 is CASTALGSGNQPQHF. For the CDR3, the DNA is TGTGCCAGCACCGCACTTGGCAGCGGTAATCAGCCCCAGCATTTT.

The count of this clone is one. The chain recombines TRBV6-5 with TRBJ2-3; 7 positions match TRBD2. Germline trimming cut 6 bases from V and 0 bases from J; bases unmatched to any gene: 6. Per the germline V gene, CDR1 is MNHEY and CDR2 is SVGAGI. The CDR3 runs to 15 residues. In DNA form, the CDR3 reads TGTGCCAGCAGGCCTAGCGGAACTAGCACAGATACGCAGTATTTT. Translated: CASRPSGTSTDTQYF.

The V gene is TRBV6-5, the J gene TRBJ2-1; weak D call: TRBD2 (6 bases). V dropped 0 bases and J dropped 0 bases, with 9 bases sitting between them. CDR3 length: 16 residues. CDR1 and CDR2 from the germline V gene are MNHEY and SVGAGI. The CDR3 nucleotides read TGTGCCAGCAGTTACTCGATCGGGAGCTCCTACAATGAGCAGTTCTTC. It translates to CASSYSIGSSYNEQFF.